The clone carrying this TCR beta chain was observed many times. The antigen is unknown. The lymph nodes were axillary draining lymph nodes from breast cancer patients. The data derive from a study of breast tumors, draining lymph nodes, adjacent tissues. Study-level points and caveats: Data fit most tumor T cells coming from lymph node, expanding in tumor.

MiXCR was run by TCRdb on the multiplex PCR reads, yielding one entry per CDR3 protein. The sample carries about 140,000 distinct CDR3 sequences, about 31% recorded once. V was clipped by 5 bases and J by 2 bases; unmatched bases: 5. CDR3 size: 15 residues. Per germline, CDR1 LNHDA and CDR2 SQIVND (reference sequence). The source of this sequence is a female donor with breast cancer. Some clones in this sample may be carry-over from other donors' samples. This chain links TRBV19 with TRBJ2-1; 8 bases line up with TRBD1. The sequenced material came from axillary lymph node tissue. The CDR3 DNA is TGTGCCAGTAGTCCGGACAGGGCTCCCTACAATGAGCAGTTCTTC. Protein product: CASSPDRAPYNEQFF.